This T cell receptor (beta chain) was documented in a study of cytomegalovirus exposure and HLA in healthy donors. Whole-study results and caveats: HLA alleles showed associations with about 15,000 TCR beta sequences in a later analysis, at a 0.05 false discovery rate.

Details on this clone: Its specificity is unknown.

The donors, nominally healthy at sampling, likely had unrecorded immune exposures. The V gene end was trimmed by 3 bases and the J gene end by 8 bases; junction bases not matched to a gene: 6. The CDR3 is 14 residues long. Germline V gene sequence: CDR1 LNHDA, CDR2 SQIVND (reference sequence). PCR was performed using 60 Vbeta and 13 Jbeta primers. TCRdb's table, derived via immunoSEQ multiplex PCR, lists solely in-frame clones and lacks some. Counted here are about 82,000 clones, 65% to 85% occurring once; the ten biggest clones make up 3.3%. The rearrangement uses TRBV19 and TRBJ1-2, with 10 bases identical to TRBD1. The sequence derives from a man over 45 in good health and CMV-seronegative. The material sequenced was PBMCs. For the CDR3, the DNA is TGTGCCAGTAGTATCTCTGGACAGGGGGGAGGCTACACCTTC. Translated: CASSISGQGGGYTF.